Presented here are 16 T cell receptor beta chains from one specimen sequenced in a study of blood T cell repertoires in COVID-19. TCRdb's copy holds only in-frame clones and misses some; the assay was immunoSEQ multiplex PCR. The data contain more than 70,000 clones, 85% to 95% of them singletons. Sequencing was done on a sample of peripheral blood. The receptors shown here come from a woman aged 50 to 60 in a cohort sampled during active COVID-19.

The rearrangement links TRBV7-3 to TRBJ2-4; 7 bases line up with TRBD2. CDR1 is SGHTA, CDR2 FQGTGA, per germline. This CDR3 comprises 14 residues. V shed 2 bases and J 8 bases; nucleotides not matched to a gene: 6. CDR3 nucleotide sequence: TGTGCCAGCAGCTTAGGGGGAGGGCCAGACATTCAGTACTTC. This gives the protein CASSLGGGPDIQYF.

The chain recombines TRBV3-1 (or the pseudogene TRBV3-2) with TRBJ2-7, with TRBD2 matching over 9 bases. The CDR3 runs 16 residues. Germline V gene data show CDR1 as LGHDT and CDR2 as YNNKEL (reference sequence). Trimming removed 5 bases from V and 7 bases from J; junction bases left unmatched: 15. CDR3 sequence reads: CASSSPGSGRMGEQYF. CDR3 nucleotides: TGTGCCAGCAGCTCGCCGGGTAGCGGGAGAATGGGGGAGCAGTACTTC.

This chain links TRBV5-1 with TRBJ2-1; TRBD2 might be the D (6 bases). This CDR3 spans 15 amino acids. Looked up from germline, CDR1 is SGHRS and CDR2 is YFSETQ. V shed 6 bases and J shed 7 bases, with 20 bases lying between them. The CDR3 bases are TGCGCCAGCACCCTGGTGGGACTGGTGATGAATGAGCAGTTCTTC. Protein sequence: CASTLVGLVMNEQFF.

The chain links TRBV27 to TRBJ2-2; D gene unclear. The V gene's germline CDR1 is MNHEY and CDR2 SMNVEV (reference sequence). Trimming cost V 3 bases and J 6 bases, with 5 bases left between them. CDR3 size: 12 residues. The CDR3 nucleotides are TGTGCCAGCAGTTTCAGCGCCGGGGAGCTGTTTTTT. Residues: CASSFSAGELFF.

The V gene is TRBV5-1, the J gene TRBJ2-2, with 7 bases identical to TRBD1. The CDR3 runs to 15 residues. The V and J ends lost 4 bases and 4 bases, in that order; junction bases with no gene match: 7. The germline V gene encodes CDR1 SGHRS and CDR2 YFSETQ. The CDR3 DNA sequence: TGCGCCAGCAGCGAGGGGGCGAGTCCCACCGGGGAGCTGTTTTTT. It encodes CASSEGASPTGELFF.

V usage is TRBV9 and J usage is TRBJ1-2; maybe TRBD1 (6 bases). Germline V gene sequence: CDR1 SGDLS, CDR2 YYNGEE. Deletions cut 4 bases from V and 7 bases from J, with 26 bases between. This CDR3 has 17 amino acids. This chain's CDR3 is CASSPGGGAPLYAGYTF. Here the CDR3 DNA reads TGTGCCAGCAGCCCCGGTGGGGGGGCGCCCCTCTATGCTGGCTACACCTTC. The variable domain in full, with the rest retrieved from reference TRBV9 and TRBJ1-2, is DSGVTQTPKHLITATGQRVTLRCSPRSGDLSVYWYQQSLDQGLQFLIQYYNGEERAKGNILERFSAQQFPDLHSELNLSSLELGDSALYFCASSPGGGAPLYAGYTFGSGTRLTVV.

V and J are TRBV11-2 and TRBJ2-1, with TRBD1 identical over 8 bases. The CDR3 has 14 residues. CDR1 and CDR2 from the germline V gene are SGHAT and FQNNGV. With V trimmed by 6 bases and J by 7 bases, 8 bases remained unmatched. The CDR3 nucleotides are TGTGCCAGCAGTTACAGGGGGTTCGGGAATGAGCAGTTCTTC. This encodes CASSYRGFGNEQFF.

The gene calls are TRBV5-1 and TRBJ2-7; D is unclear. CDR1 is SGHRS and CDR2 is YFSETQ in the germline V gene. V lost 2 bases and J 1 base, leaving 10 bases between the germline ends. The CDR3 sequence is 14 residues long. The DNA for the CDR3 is TGCGCCAGCAGCTTCCTTAGACAATCCTACGAGCAGTACTTC. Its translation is CASSFLRQSYEQYF.

The CDR3 DNA reads as TGCAGTGCCCGAAAACAGGGAGATGGCACTGAAGCTTTCTTT. It is translated as CSARKQGDGTEAFF. The chain couples TRBV29-1 to TRBJ1-1; weak D call: TRBD1 (6 bases). CDR1 is SQVTM, CDR2 ANQGSEA, per germline. The CDR3 extends over 14 amino acids.

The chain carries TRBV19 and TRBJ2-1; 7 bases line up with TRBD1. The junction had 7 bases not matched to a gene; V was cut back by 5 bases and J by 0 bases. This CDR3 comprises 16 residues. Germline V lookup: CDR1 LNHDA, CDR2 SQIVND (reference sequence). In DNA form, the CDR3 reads TGTGCCAGTAGTCCGGGGACAGTAAGCTCCTACAATGAGCAGTTCTTC. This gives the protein CASSPGTVSSYNEQFF.

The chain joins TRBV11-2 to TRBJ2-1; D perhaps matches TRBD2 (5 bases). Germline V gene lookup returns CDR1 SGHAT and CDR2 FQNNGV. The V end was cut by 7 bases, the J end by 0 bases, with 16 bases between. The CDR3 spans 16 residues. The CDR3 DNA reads TGTGCCAGCACCGCAACGGGGTGGGGCTCCTACAATGAGCAGTTCTTC. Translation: CASTATGWGSYNEQFF. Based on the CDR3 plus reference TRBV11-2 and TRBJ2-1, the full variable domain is EAGVAQSPRYKIIEKRQSVAFWCNPISGHATLYWYQQILGQGPKLLIQFQNNGVVDDSQLPKDRFSAERLKGVDSTLKIQPAKLEDSAVYLCASTATGWGSYNEQFFGPGTRLTVL.

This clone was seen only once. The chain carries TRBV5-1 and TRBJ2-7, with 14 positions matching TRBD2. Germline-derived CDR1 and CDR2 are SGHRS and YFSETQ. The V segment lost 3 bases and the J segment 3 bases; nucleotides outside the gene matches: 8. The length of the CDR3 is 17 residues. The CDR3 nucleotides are TGCGCCAGCAGCTCCACGGGACTAGCGGGGGTTATCTACGAGCAGTACTTC. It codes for CASSSTGLAGVIYEQYF.

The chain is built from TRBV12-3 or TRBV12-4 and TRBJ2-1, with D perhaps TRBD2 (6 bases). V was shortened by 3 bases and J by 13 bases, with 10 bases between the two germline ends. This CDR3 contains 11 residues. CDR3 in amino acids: CASSFGTYQFF. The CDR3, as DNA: TGTGCCAGCAGTTTCGGGACTTATCAGTTCTTC.

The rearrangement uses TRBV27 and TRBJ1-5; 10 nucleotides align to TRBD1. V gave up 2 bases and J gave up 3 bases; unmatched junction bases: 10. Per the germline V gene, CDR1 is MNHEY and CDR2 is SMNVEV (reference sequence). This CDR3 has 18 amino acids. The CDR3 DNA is TGTGCCAGCAGTTTACCCCCTAGACAGGGGGCTATCAATCAGCCCCAGCATTTT. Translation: CASSLPPRQGAINQPQHF.

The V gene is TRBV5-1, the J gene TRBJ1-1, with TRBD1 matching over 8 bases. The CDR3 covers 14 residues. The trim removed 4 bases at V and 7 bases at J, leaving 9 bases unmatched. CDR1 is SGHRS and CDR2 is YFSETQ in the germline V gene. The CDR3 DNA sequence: TGCGCCAGCAGCATACAGGGGGAGGGGGATGAAGCTTTCTTT. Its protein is CASSIQGEGDEAFF.

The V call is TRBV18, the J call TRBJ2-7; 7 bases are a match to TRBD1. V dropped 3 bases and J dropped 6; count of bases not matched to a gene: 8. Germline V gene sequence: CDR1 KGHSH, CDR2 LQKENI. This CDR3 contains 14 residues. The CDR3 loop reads CASSPTGVYSEQYF. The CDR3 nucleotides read TGTGCCAGCTCACCCACAGGGGTTTATTCCGAGCAGTACTTC. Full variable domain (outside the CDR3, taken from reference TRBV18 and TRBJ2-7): NAGVMQNPRHLVRRRGQEARLRCSPMKGHSHVYWYRQLPEEGLKFMVYLQKENIIDESGMPKERFSAEFPKEGPSILRIQQVVRGDSAAYFCASSPTGVYSEQYFGPGTRLTVT.